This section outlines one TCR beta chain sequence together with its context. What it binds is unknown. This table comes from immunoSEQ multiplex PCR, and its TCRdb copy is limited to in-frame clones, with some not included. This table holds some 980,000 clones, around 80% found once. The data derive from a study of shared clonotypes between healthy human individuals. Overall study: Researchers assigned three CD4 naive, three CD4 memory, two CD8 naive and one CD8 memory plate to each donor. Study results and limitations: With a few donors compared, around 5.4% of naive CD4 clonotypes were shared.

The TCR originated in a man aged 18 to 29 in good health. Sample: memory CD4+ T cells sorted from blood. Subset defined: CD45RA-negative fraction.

CDR3 region: CASGTGQRTEAFF. The CDR3 nucleotides are TGTGCCAGTGGGACAGGGCAGCGAACTGAAGCTTTCTTT. V usage is TRBV2 and J usage is TRBJ1-1, with TRBD1 matching 9 bases. From germline, CDR1 is SNHLY and CDR2 FYNNEI. The V segment lost 9 bases and the J segment 5 bases; nucleotides outside the gene matches: 7. The CDR3 loop spans 13 amino acids.